The rows below give T cell receptor beta chains drawn from one sample of a study of blood T cell repertoires in COVID-19. Data came from immunoSEQ multiplex PCR; TCRdb stores just in-frame clones and leaves some out. Altogether over 140,000 clones are present, 75% to 80% being singletons, with the ten largest covering around 9.5%. Sequencing was carried out using peripheral blood. Every receptor here comes from a woman aged 45-60 years with active or convalescent COVID-19. Each CDR3 is given with its conserved first and last residue. A D gene is named only where the DNA matches it firmly. Not every row has a clone size; where given, it reads once, few, many or a size class.

j_gene	abundance	v_gene	d_gene	CDR3aa	CDR3nt
TRBJ2-2	NA	TRBV7-2	TRBD1	CASSSGTERTGELFF	TGTGCCAGCAGCTCCGGGACAGAAAGAACCGGGGAGCTGTTTTTT
TRBJ2-1	NA	TRBV7-9	NA	CASSPGDNEQFF	TGTGCCAGCAGCCCCGGAGACAATGAGCAGTTCTTC
TRBJ2-3	many	TRBV10-3	TRBD2	CAIRTSGGAMDTQYF	TGTGCCATCAGGACTAGCGGGGGGGCCATGGATACGCAGTATTTT
TRBJ1-2	NA	TRBV28	TRBD1	CASSSLDRTNYGYTF	TGTGCCAGCAGTTCTTTGGACAGGACCAACTATGGCTACACCTTC
TRBJ2-2	NA	TRBV7-2	TRBD2	CASSLARGETGELFF	TGTGCCAGCAGCTTAGCGCGGGGGGAAACCGGGGAGCTGTTTTTT
TRBJ2-7	NA	TRBV4-3	TRBD2	CASSQDLVLAGVSYEQYF	TGCGCCAGCAGCCAAGACCTAGTCCTAGCGGGAGTATCCTACGAGCAGTACTTC
TRBJ2-1	NA	TRBV7-2	TRBD2	CASSFSLPGLAGVYEQFF	TGTGCCAGCAGCTTTTCCCTTCCGGGACTAGCGGGAGTTTATGAGCAGTTCTTC
TRBJ2-2	NA	TRBV6-5	TRBD1	CASTSTGRNTGELFF	TGTGCCAGCACCTCGACAGGGAGGAACACCGGGGAGCTGTTTTTT
TRBJ2-7	NA	TRBV2	NA	CASRRDGGIYEQYF	TGTGCCAGCAGACGGGACGGGGGAATCTACGAGCAGTACTTC
TRBJ2-5	NA	TRBV29-1	TRBD2	CSGTLAGGPETQYF	TGCAGCGGGACCCTAGCGGGGGGGCCTGAGACCCAGTACTTC
TRBJ2-7	once	TRBV7-8	TRBD2	CASSSTGTSVKTPYEQYF	TGTGCCAGCAGCTCAACCGGGACTAGCGTTAAAACCCCCTACGAGCAGTACTTC
TRBJ2-7	once	TRBV20-1	TRBD1	CSASDPGTASYEQYF	TGCAGTGCTAGTGATCCCGGGACAGCCTCCTACGAGCAGTACTTC
TRBJ1-2	NA	TRBV6-1	NA	CASSETGANYGYTF	TGTGCCAGCAGTGAGACAGGAGCAAACTATGGCTACACCTTC
TRBJ2-3	NA	TRBV20-1	TRBD2	CSASWEGRGDTQYF	TGCAGTGCTAGTTGGGAGGGCCGGGGAGATACGCAGTATTTT
TRBJ2-7	NA	TRBV11-1	TRBD1	CASSLAGTGNYEQYF	TGTGCCAGCAGCTTAGCCGGGACAGGGAACTACGAGCAGTACTTC
TRBJ1-6	NA	TRBV7-2	NA	CASSPKRTENSPLHF	TGTGCCAGCAGCCCCAAGAGGACAGAAAATTCACCCCTCCACTTT
TRBJ1-1	NA	TRBV28	NA	CASSLASLNTEAFF	TGTGCCAGCAGTCTCGCGAGCCTGAACACTGAAGCTTTCTTT
TRBJ2-3	NA	TRBV19	TRBD2	CASSIRTSGGAADTQYF	TGTGCCAGTAGTATCCGGACTAGCGGGGGGGCGGCAGATACGCAGTATTTT
TRBJ1-5	NA	TRBV30	NA	CAWSFPHDSPPQHF	TGTGCCTGGAGTTTTCCCCACGACAGTCCGCCCCAGCATTTT
TRBJ1-1	NA	TRBV6-5	NA	CASSPTGTGTEAFF	TGTGCCAGCAGTCCAACAGGGACGGGCACTGAAGCTTTCTTT
TRBJ1-1	NA	TRBV13	NA	CASSWPRAGPTEAFF	TGTGCCAGCAGCTGGCCAAGGGCAGGGCCCACTGAAGCTTTCTTT
TRBJ1-3	few	TRBV18	TRBD1	CASSLRTGGTGNTIYF	TGTGCCAGCTCACTCCGTACAGGGGGCACGGGAAACACCATATATTTT
TRBJ2-7	once	TRBV28	NA	CASSPQISSYEQYF	TGTGCCAGCAGTCCACAGATAAGCTCCTACGAGCAGTACTTC
TRBJ1-1	few	TRBV11-3	NA	CASSLVRTTEAFF	TGTGCCAGCAGCTTAGTGCGTACCACCGAAGCTTTCTTT
TRBJ1-4	few	TRBV7-7	NA	CASGTGNPNEKLFF	TGTGCTAGCGGAACAGGGAACCCTAATGAAAAACTGTTTTTT
TRBJ1-5	NA	TRBV2	TRBD1	CASGRGQPGNQPQHF	TGTGCCAGCGGCAGGGGGCAACCTGGGAATCAGCCCCAGCATTTT
TRBJ2-2	NA	TRBV4-3	TRBD1	CASSQEGTGGSWELFF	TGCGCCAGCAGCCAAGAGGGGACAGGGGGATCGTGGGAGCTGTTTTTT
TRBJ2-3	NA	TRBV3-1/TRBV3-2	TRBD2	CASSPNPGLAGGSTDTQYF	TGTGCCAGCAGCCCTAACCCGGGACTAGCGGGGGGGAGCACAGATACGCAGTATTTT
TRBJ1-2	NA	TRBV30	TRBD1	CAWARDRPYGYTF	TGTGCCTGGGCCAGGGACAGACCCTATGGCTACACCTTC
TRBJ2-1	NA	TRBV2	TRBD2	CASSEAGLAGGGNEQFF	TGTGCCAGCAGTGAAGCGGGACTAGCGGGAGGGGGCAATGAGCAGTTCTTC
TRBJ1-4	NA	TRBV30	NA	CAWSGGGNEKLFF	TGTGCCTGGAGTGGGGGAGGTAATGAAAAACTGTTTTTT
TRBJ1-4	NA	TRBV5-1	NA	CASSFGVRFLNEKLFF	TGCGCCAGCAGCTTCGGGGTCAGGTTCCTTAATGAAAAACTGTTTTTT
TRBJ1-1	NA	TRBV30	NA	CAWSPPPGIGATEAFF	TGTGCCTGGAGCCCCCCCCCAGGGATTGGTGCCACTGAAGCTTTCTTT
TRBJ2-5	once	TRBV12-3/TRBV12-4	NA	CASSFRGSETQYF	TGTGCCAGCAGTTTTCGGGGGAGCGAGACCCAGTACTTC
TRBJ1-2	NA	TRBV19	TRBD1	CASSLTGGNYGYTF	TGTGCCAGTAGTTTGACAGGGGGCAACTATGGCTACACCTTC
TRBJ2-1	NA	TRBV19	NA	CASSPQPEGLYNEQFF	TGTGCCAGTAGTCCCCAGCCCGAGGGACTCTACAATGAGCAGTTCTTC
TRBJ1-2	few	TRBV27	TRBD1	CASSLQGGGYTF	TGTGCCAGCAGTTTACAGGGGGGAGGCTACACCTTC
TRBJ2-5	once	TRBV3-1/TRBV3-2	TRBD2	CASSPARLADNQETQYF	TGTGCCAGCAGCCCAGCCCGACTAGCGGACAATCAAGAGACCCAGTACTTC
TRBJ2-1	NA	TRBV6-1	TRBD2	CASSETTFTSGSYNEQFF	TGTGCCAGCAGTGAAACCACATTTACTAGCGGTTCCTACAATGAGCAGTTCTTC
TRBJ1-2	NA	TRBV2	TRBD1	CASSSQGSYGYTF	TGTGCCAGCAGTTCACAGGGGAGCTATGGCTACACCTTC
TRBJ1-2	NA	TRBV12-3/TRBV12-4	NA	CASSRRTDYGYTF	TGTGCCAGCAGTCGGCGGACAGACTATGGCTACACCTTC
TRBJ1-2	NA	TRBV9	NA	CASSGAGLGMGGYTF	TGTGCCAGCAGCGGAGCGGGTTTGGGGATGGGCGGCTACACCTTC